The rows below give T cell receptor beta chains drawn from one sample of a study of shared clonotypes between healthy human individuals. Repertoires were generated with immunoSEQ multiplex PCR, while TCRdb's copy carries only in-frame clones and drops some. The data hold around 980,000 clones, with about 80% observed a single time. The sequencing sample was made of memory CD4+ T cells from PBMCs. The receptors were gathered from a man aged 18-30 years in good health. Some clones in this sample may be carry-over from other donors' samples. Each CDR3 is given with its conserved first and last residue. A D gene is named only where the DNA matches it firmly. Only part of the rows carry a size: once, few, many, or a class if the clone is expanded.

.	TRBV7-2	.	TRBJ2-1	CASSSKTRKQYNEQFF	TGTGCCAGCAGCTCGAAGACTAGAAAGCAGTACAATGAGCAGTTCTTC
.	TRBV20-1	.	TRBJ2-1	CSASGGARFF	TGCAGTGCTAGCGGGGGAGCCCGGTTCTTC
TRBD1	TRBV15	.	TRBJ2-2	CATSQPGTGYTGELFF	TGTGCCACCAGCCAACCCGGGACAGGGTACACCGGGGAGCTGTTTTTT
.	TRBV2	.	TRBJ2-3	CASSRSTDTQYF	TGTGCCAGCAGCCGAAGCACAGATACGCAGTATTTT
.	TRBV29-1	.	TRBJ1-1	CSVGGGGEAFF	TGCAGCGTCGGGGGGGGCGGTGAAGCTTTCTTT
TRBD1	TRBV6-5	once	TRBJ1-5	CASSNRDRNQPQHF	TGTGCCAGCAGTAACCGGGACAGGAATCAGCCCCAGCATTTT
.	TRBV2	.	TRBJ2-7	CASRGGTRGEQYF	TGTGCCAGCAGAGGTGGGACGAGGGGCGAGCAGTACTTC
TRBD2	TRBV2	.	TRBJ2-2	CASRTIGLGAGELFF	TGTGCCAGCAGAACCATTGGACTAGGGGCCGGGGAGCTGTTTTTT
TRBD2	TRBV2	.	TRBJ2-3	CASSVRGTSGRAVDTQYF	TGTGCCAGCAGTGTGCGGGGAACTAGCGGGAGGGCGGTAGATACGCAGTATTTT
.	TRBV6-5	.	TRBJ2-2	CATKKPLAYGGELFF	TGTGCCACCAAGAAACCGCTTGCTTATGGCGGGGAGCTGTTTTTT
TRBD1	TRBV7-8	.	TRBJ2-7	CASSSNAQGAGEQYF	TGTGCCAGCAGCTCAAACGCACAGGGGGCGGGAGAGCAGTACTTC
.	TRBV30	.	TRBJ2-7	CAWSRGSEQYF	TGTGCCTGGAGCCGGGGAAGCGAGCAGTACTTC
.	TRBV19	.	TRBJ1-2	CASSIVPGTGDYGYTF	TGTGCCAGTAGTATAGTACCCGGGACCGGGGACTATGGCTACACCTTC
.	TRBV7-2	.	TRBJ2-1	CASSERWSYNEQFF	TGTGCCAGCAGCGAGCGGTGGTCCTACAATGAGCAGTTCTTC
.	TRBV6-6	few	TRBJ1-2	CASRTGYYGYTF	TGTGCCAGCAGGACAGGTTACTATGGCTACACCTTC
.	TRBV6-1	many	TRBJ2-7	CASSEAKLASYEQYF	TGTGCCAGCAGTGAAGCGAAACTAGCCTCCTACGAGCAGTACTTC
.	TRBV5-8	.	TRBJ1-5	CASSPGSKGPVQPQHF	TGTGCCAGCAGCCCGGGTAGCAAGGGGCCGGTTCAGCCCCAGCATTTT
.	TRBV7-9	many	TRBJ2-6	CASSRRPVRGSAGANVLTF	TGTGCCAGCAGTCGCCGGCCCGTCAGGGGCTCTGCTGGGGCCAACGTCCTGACTTTC